This T cell receptor beta chain was recovered during a study of blood T cell repertoires in COVID-19. Method: immunoSEQ multiplex PCR; TCRdb's copy keeps in-frame clones and lacks some. In the table there are just over 150,000 clones, approximately 90% of which are singletons. The CDR3 covers 14 residues. Trimming shortened V by 6 bases and J by 0 bases, and 9 bases separated the two germline ends. The germline gives CDR1 MNHEY, CDR2 SVGAGI. The sequence was obtained from an older woman with acute or convalescent COVID-19. Sequencing was performed on peripheral blood. J is TRBJ1-3 and V is TRBV6-5; a weak D match, TRBD1 (5 bases). In nucleotides, the CDR3 is TGTGCCAGCAGGTTAAGGGGCTCTGGAAACACCATATATTTT. It is translated as CASRLRGSGNTIYF.